The 27 T cell receptor beta chains below come from one sample, sequenced in a study of T cell responses to AZD1222 COVID-19 vaccine. Measured with immunoSEQ multiplex PCR; TCRdb has only the in-frame clones, and not every one. The table records around 150,000 clones, 80% to 95% of them present only once. Source: peripheral blood, taken 28 days after the second AZD1222 dose. These receptors were taken from an adult who received the AZD1222 COVID-19 vaccine.

This rearrangement joins TRBV6-2 or TRBV6-3 to TRBJ1-2; D unresolved. Trimming took off 6 bases at V and 4 bases at J, with 9 bases between the two ends. The CDR3 totals 12 residues. Germline CDR1 is MNHEY and CDR2 is SVGEGT. The CDR3 here is CASSPVLYGYTF. The CDR3, as DNA: TGTGCCAGCAGCCCCGTACTCTATGGCTACACCTTC.

The J gene is TRBJ1-1, the V gene TRBV30, with 7 positions matching TRBD1. This CDR3 comprises 13 residues. Looked up from germline, CDR1 is GTSNPN and CDR2 is SVGIG (reference sequence). Trimming took 8 bases from V and 1 from J; bases not matched to a gene: 7. Written as DNA, the CDR3 is TGTGCCAGAGGGACAGATTCGAACACTGAAGCTTTCTTT. This sequence encodes CARGTDSNTEAFF. Filled out from reference TRBV30 and TRBJ1-1, the complete variable domain reads SQTIHQWPATLVQPVGSPLSLECTVEGTSNPNLYWYRQAAGRGLQLLFYSVGIGQISSEVPQNLSASRPQDRQFILSSKKLLLSDSGFYLCARGTDSNTEAFFGQGTRLTVV.

J is TRBJ2-3 and V is TRBV13, with 11 nucleotides matching TRBD2. The CDR3 has 18 amino acids. Germline V gives CDR1 PRHDT, CDR2 FYEKMQ (reference sequence). J gave up 1 base and V 5 bases, and 11 bases lay outside the gene matches. CDR3 sequence: CASSHMGLAEMRTDTQYF. CDR3 nucleotides: TGTGCCAGCAGCCATATGGGACTAGCGGAGATGCGCACAGATACGCAGTATTTT.

The chain joins TRBV27 to TRBJ1-5; D possibly corresponds to TRBD1 (6 bases). The CDR3 has 14 residues. In germline, CDR1 is MNHEY, CDR2 SMNVEV (reference sequence). With 1 base removed from V and 6 bases from J, the gap between germline ends came to 10 bases. CDR3 sequence (DNA): TGTGCCAGCAGTTTATACCAGGGGACTCAGCCCCAGCATTTT. It yields the protein CASSLYQGTQPQHF.

The chain joins TRBV6-1 to TRBJ1-1, with no clear D. V lost 3 bases and J 1 base, leaving 12 bases between the germline ends. The CDR3 runs to 15 residues. Germline V lookup: CDR1 MNHNS, CDR2 SASEGT. The CDR3 spells CASSDIGLQNTEAFF. The CDR3 bases are TGTGCCAGCAGTGATATAGGCCTGCAGAACACTGAAGCTTTCTTT.

The chain recombines TRBV29-1 with TRBJ2-7; 7 bases fit TRBD2. CDR3 length equals 14 residues. The trim removed 4 bases at V and 0 bases at J, leaving 6 bases unmatched. Germline V gives CDR1 SQVTM, CDR2 ANQGSEA. CDR3 nucleotides: TGCAGCGTTGCCCGGGCTAGCGGCTCCTACGAGCAGTACTTC. The encoded protein is CSVARASGSYEQYF.

J is TRBJ2-1 and V is TRBV7-2; 8 bases agree with TRBD2. The CDR3 totals 16 residues. The V and J ends lost 5 bases and 1 base, in that order; junction bases with no gene match: 7. Germline V gives CDR1 SGHTA, CDR2 FQGNSA. The CDR3 sequence is CASSLHGLASYNEQFF. Written as DNA, the CDR3 is TGTGCCAGCAGCCTCCACGGACTAGCATCCTACAATGAGCAGTTCTTC.

V and J are TRBV10-1 and TRBJ2-1; D call uncertain. Germline V CDR1 and CDR2: WNHNN, SYGVQD (reference sequence). The CDR3 totals 14 residues. V shed 7 bases and J shed 1 base, with 11 bases lying between them. The CDR3 region has the DNA TGCGCCAGCAAGGCGGATCTTTCCTACAATGAGCAGTTCTTC. Protein sequence: CASKADLSYNEQFF.

This clone was found once. In DNA form, the CDR3 reads TGTGCCAGCAGCATAGGGACAGGGACCTACAATGAGCAGTTCTTC. Translation: CASSIGTGTYNEQFF. The chain uses TRBV9 and TRBJ2-1; 9 bases fit TRBD1. The V gene end was trimmed by 4 bases and the J gene end by 2 bases; junction bases not matched to a gene: 4. The CDR3 spans 15 residues. The germline V gene encodes CDR1 SGDLS and CDR2 YYNGEE.

This clone was seen a single time. The chain uses TRBV4-3 and TRBJ1-5, with D tentatively TRBD1 (6 bases). Germline V gene sequence: CDR1 LGHNA, CDR2 YSLEER. V lost 2 bases to trimming and J lost 6 bases, with 8 bases between them. The CDR3 runs 13 residues. The CDR3 loop reads CASSQFRGQPQHF. The CDR3 region has the DNA TGCGCCAGCAGCCAATTCAGGGGTCAGCCCCAGCATTTT.

This rearrangement joins TRBV7-2 to TRBJ1-6; a weak D match, TRBD1 (6 bases). Germline CDR1 SGHTA, CDR2 FQGNSA. The CDR3 runs 14 residues. V lost 6 bases, J lost 7 bases, and 13 bases lay in between. The CDR3 reads CASRPTGGNSPLHF. The CDR3 region has the DNA TGTGCCAGCAGACCGACAGGAGGGAATTCACCCCTCCACTTT.

The chain uses TRBV2 and TRBJ2-2, with 9 positions matching TRBD2. CDR1 and CDR2 (germline): SNHLY, FYNNEI. J was trimmed by 4 bases and V by 7 bases; bases with no gene match: 13. CDR3 length: 17 residues. The CDR3 DNA reads as TGTGCCAGCATCGAGGGGGCGGGAGGGCCCAGCACCGGGGAGCTGTTTTTT. Translation gives CASIEGAGGPSTGELFF.

This clone showed up just a few times. The chain uses TRBV7-8 and TRBJ2-7, with D maybe TRBD1 (5 bases). V was pared by 5 bases and J by 3 bases, with 17 bases between. The germline gives CDR1 SGHVS, CDR2 FQNEAQ. This CDR3 is 15 amino acids long. CDR3 DNA: TGTGCCAGCAGCCAAGCTCAGGGCGGAATCTACGAGCAGTACTTC. It codes for CASSQAQGGIYEQYF. The variable domain in full, with the rest retrieved from reference TRBV7-8 and TRBJ2-7, is GAGVSQSPRYKVAKRGQDVALRCDPISGHVSLFWYQQALGQGPEFLTYFQNEAQLDKSGLPSDRFFAERPEGSVSTLKIQRTQQEDSAVYLCASSQAQGGIYEQYFGPGTRLTVT.

This clone showed up just once. The rearrangement links TRBV5-4 to TRBJ1-2, with 9 bases that match TRBD1. This CDR3 contains 16 residues. Trimming cost V 3 bases and J 2 bases; bases outside gene matches: 8. Germline V lookup: CDR1 SGHNT, CDR2 YYREEE (reference sequence). The CDR3 protein is CASSSYRGRKNYGYTF. The CDR3 DNA follows: TGTGCCAGCAGCTCCTACAGGGGGCGGAAAAACTATGGCTACACCTTC.

V is TRBV5-4 and J is TRBJ2-1; D uncertain. This CDR3 spans 19 amino acids. Germline CDR1 is SGHNT and CDR2 is YYREEE (reference sequence). Trimming removed 0 bases from V and 6 bases from J, with 25 bases in between. CDR3 nucleotides: TGTGCCAGCAGCTTGGCGATTACGGGCGGACCTGGGTGGGGCAATGAGCAGTTCTTC. It is translated as CASSLAITGGPGWGNEQFF.

This clone showed up just once. Here the CDR3 DNA reads TGTGCCAGCACTCCACCGGCGGGAAACATTCAGTACTTC. Translating gives CASTPPAGNIQYF. The chain links TRBV7-9 to TRBJ2-4, with a possible D match to TRBD2 (5 bases). The germline V gene has CDR1 SEHNR and CDR2 FQNEAQ (reference sequence). Trimming cost V 7 bases and J 6 bases, with 13 bases left between them. This CDR3 is built from 13 residues.

V is TRBV3-1 (or the pseudogene TRBV3-2) and J is TRBJ1-2; D not certain. Germline V gene lookup returns CDR1 LGHDT and CDR2 YNNKEL (reference sequence). The CDR3 length is 14 residues. Trimming cost V 2 bases and J 9 bases, with 16 bases left between them. Written as DNA, the CDR3 is TGTGCCAGCAGCCAACGGACCGGGTTTGGGAGCTACACCTTC. Translated: CASSQRTGFGSYTF.

This clone was seen more than once but under ten times. The chain links TRBV6-2 or TRBV6-3 to TRBJ2-5; D is perhaps TRBD1 (6 bases). Per the germline V gene, CDR1 is MNHEY and CDR2 is SVGEGT. This CDR3 region has 15 residues. V was pared by 5 bases and J by 9 bases, with 22 bases between. The CDR3 DNA follows: TGTGCCAGCAGTAAGTCCGGGACACCGACGGTGGCCCAGTACTTC. Protein: CASSKSGTPTVAQYF.

This chain joins TRBV7-7 and TRBJ2-7, with D hard to call. Trimming took 2 bases from V and 0 from J, leaving 8 bases between them. The CDR3 loop spans 14 amino acids. Germline loops: CDR1 SSHAT, CDR2 FNYEAQ (reference sequence). The CDR3 DNA is TGTGCCAGCAGCTTAAATCCGAGCTCCTACGAGCAGTACTTC. This sequence encodes CASSLNPSSYEQYF.

This rearrangement joins TRBV28 to TRBJ2-2; TRBD1 is a possible D gene (6 bases). Trimming took 6 bases from V and 3 from J, leaving 17 bases between them. Germline V gene data show CDR1 as MDHEN and CDR2 as SYDVKM. CDR3 size: 16 residues. CDR3 loop: CASSSPTGHYTGELFF. The CDR3 DNA follows: TGTGCCAGCAGCTCACCGACGGGACACTACACCGGGGAGCTGTTTTTT.

The chain combines TRBV27 with TRBJ2-7; 12 bases line up with TRBD1. After removal of 2 bases from V and 1 base from J, the junction contained 9 bases not matched to a gene. This CDR3 contains 18 residues. The germline V gene encodes CDR1 MNHEY and CDR2 SMNVEV (reference sequence). The CDR3 bases are TGTGCCAGCAGTTTAGTGGGGACAGGGGGCTCCACTTCCTACGAGCAGTACTTC. Translating it yields CASSLVGTGGSTSYEQYF.

This rearrangement joins TRBV5-8 to TRBJ1-5; no reliable D call. Between the trimmed V and J ends, which lost 0 bases and 0 bases, there was a span of 13 bases. CDR1 and CDR2 (germline): SGHTS, YDEGEE. This CDR3 contains 17 residues. DNA for the CDR3: TGTGCCAGCAGCTTGGTTTGGTCAGCCGATAGCAATCAGCCCCAGCATTTT. Translation gives CASSLVWSADSNQPQHF.

The J gene is TRBJ1-6, the V gene TRBV7-6; D is ambiguous. The CDR3 totals 15 residues. The germline V gene encodes CDR1 SGHVS and CDR2 FNYEAQ. Trimming stripped 5 bases from V and 10 bases from J, with 18 bases between. The CDR3 is CASSPGPRIGSPLHF. The CDR3 nucleotides are TGTGCCAGCAGCCCAGGTCCGCGAATCGGATCACCCCTCCACTTT. The full variable domain, completed using reference TRBV7-6 and TRBJ1-6, is GAGVSQSPRYKVTKRGQDVALRCDPISGHVSLYWYRQALGQGPEFLTYFNYEAQQDKSGLPNDRFSAERPEGSISTLTIQRTEQRDSAMYRCASSPGPRIGSPLHFGNGTRLTVT.

The chain has TRBV28 and TRBJ2-7, with 8 bases that match TRBD2. Germline CDR1 MDHEN, CDR2 SYDVKM. The V and J ends lost 6 bases and 2 bases, in that order; junction bases with no gene match: 9. The length of the CDR3 is 15 residues. The CDR3 protein is CASRLREALTYEQYF. CDR3 nucleotide sequence: TGTGCCAGCAGATTGCGGGAGGCCCTTACCTACGAGCAGTACTTC.

The chain joins TRBV27 to TRBJ2-5; 7 bases are shared with TRBD1. Germline V gene data show CDR1 as MNHEY and CDR2 as SMNVEV (reference sequence). With V trimmed by 5 bases and J by 4 bases, 7 bases remained unmatched. The CDR3 is 14 amino acids. The CDR3 DNA reads as TGTGCCAGCAGTCCCCGGACAGGTAGAGAGACCCAGTACTTC. Its translation is CASSPRTGRETQYF.

CDR3 sequence: CASTQGSYGYTF. The CDR3 DNA is TGTGCCAGCACCCAGGGCTCCTATGGCTACACCTTC. The V and J genes are TRBV9 and TRBJ1-2; D may be TRBD1 (5 bases). V was clipped by 6 bases and J by 4 bases, with 10 bases between them. Germline CDR1 and CDR2: SGDLS and YYNGEE. The CDR3 spans 12 residues.

V usage is TRBV18 and J usage is TRBJ2-7, with D maybe TRBD1 (5 bases). The CDR3 length is 15 residues. V gave up 3 bases and J gave up 4 bases, with 16 bases separating them. Germline V lookup: CDR1 KGHSH, CDR2 LQKENI. The CDR3 here is CASSPSARGLYEQYF. The CDR3 nucleotides are TGTGCCAGCTCACCGTCAGCTAGGGGTCTTTACGAGCAGTACTTC.